This T cell receptor beta chain was profiled in a study of control samples from healthy donors and cancer patients. This CDR3 has 15 residues. Germline-derived CDR1 and CDR2 are MDHEN and SYDVKM. Trimming removed 1 base at V and 6 bases at J, with 14 bases between. TCRdb's table, derived via immunoSEQ multiplex PCR, lists solely in-frame clones and lacks some. The sample consists of roughly 80,000 clones, 80% to 95% of them appearing once. The V and J genes are TRBV28 and TRBJ2-3, with D hard to call. This sequence originates from a woman aged 55-75 years in good health. The material sequenced was blood. CDR3 sequence: CASSLSHTNRDTQYF. CDR3 nucleotide sequence: TGTGCCAGCAGTTTATCCCACACTAATAGGGATACGCAGTATTTT.